The subject of this entry is one T cell receptor beta chain. TCRdb reprocessed the 5' RACE reads with MiXCR, giving one entry per CDR3 protein. The sample includes approximately 350,000 distinct CDR3 sequences, about 20% seen only once; the top ten take about 12%. The data belong to a study of CD8 T cells in ankylosing spondylitis. V was pared by 8 bases and J by 8 bases, with 12 bases between. Germline V gene data show CDR1 as MGHRA and CDR2 as YSYEKL. CDR3 length equals 12 residues. The chain recombines TRBV4-1 with TRBJ2-2, with no clear D. The sequenced sample was blood, either unsorted or a sorted T cell fraction (not recorded which). The TCR sequence derives from a male donor with ankylosing spondylitis or in good health (not recorded which). The CDR3 loop reads CASGPIEGELFF. For the CDR3, the DNA is TGCGCCAGCGGCCCCATTGAAGGGGAGCTGTTTTTT.